The 5 T cell receptor beta chains given below trace back to one sample, sequenced in a study of cytomegalovirus exposure and HLA in healthy donors (dated by TCRdb to 2016 to 2017). Library construction relied on the immunoSEQ multiplex PCR assay. For the multiplex PCR, a mixture combining 60 forward primers for TCR Vbeta segments and 13 reverse primers for TCR Jbeta segments was used. TCRdb took this table from immuneACCESS and kept in-frame rearrangements with V and J called. Such tables lack part of the clones; where checked against another copy, unresolved V genes explain under half of the gap, and the rest is unexplained. The table for this sample lists 150,000 to 200,000 clones; roughly 78% of them were counted only once. The ten largest clones capture 7.1% of the sample. The sample comprised PBMCs. These receptors all stem from a middle-aged man in good health and CMV-seropositive.

This clone was recorded once. The chain employs TRBV18 and TRBJ1-3, with 8 positions matching TRBD1. The germline CDR1 and CDR2 sequences are KGHSH and LQKENI. The CDR3 spans 18 residues. V dropped 2 bases and J dropped 0; count of bases not matched to a gene: 9. In DNA, the CDR3 is TGTGCCAGCTCACCATTTCAGGGGGCGCCGGGCTCTGGAAACACCATATATTTT. Amino acids: CASSPFQGAPGSGNTIYF.

In this sample, this clone turned up once. The CDR3 DNA follows: TGCAGCGTAAGCGAAGAGACCCAGTACTTC. This encodes CSVSEETQYF. This rearrangement joins TRBV29-1 to TRBJ2-5; D remains ambiguous. This CDR3 comprises 10 residues. The V gene lost 6 bases and the J gene lost 3 bases, with 5 bases spanning the gap. The germline V gene encodes CDR1 SQVTM and CDR2 ANQGSEA.

This clone was seen only a few times. The rearrangement uses TRBV11-3 and TRBJ1-4; TRBD1 aligns across 11 bases. The CDR3 is 13 residues long. Germline V gene lookup returns CDR1 SGHNT and CDR2 YENEEA. The J segment lost 10 bases and the V segment lost 3 bases, leaving 1 base of the junction unmatched. CDR3 loop: CASSLGQGGKLFF. CDR3 nucleotide sequence: TGTGCCAGCAGCTTGGGACAGGGGGGAAAACTGTTTTTT. Full variable domain (missing parts from reference TRBV11-3 and TRBJ1-4): EAGVVQSPRYKIIEKKQPVAFWCNPISGHNTLYWYLQNLGQGPELLIRYENEEAVDDSQLPKDRFSAERLKGVDSTLKIQPAELGDSAVYLCASSLGQGGKLFFGSGTQLSVL.

This clone appeared once. The rearrangement joins TRBV2 to TRBJ1-5; a weak D match, TRBD1 (5 bases). The germline V gene encodes CDR1 SNHLY and CDR2 FYNNEI. The V and J ends lost 8 bases and 7 bases respectively, with 21 bases between them. The CDR3 has 15 amino acids. For the CDR3, the DNA is TGTGCCAGCTGGGGGGGATTAGGTCAGGGACAGCCCCAGCATTTT. Residues: CASWGGLGQGQPQHF.

Concerning this clone: The junction differs from germline at one of its ends, possibly a read error. The chain combines TRBV27 with TRBJ2-3; 9 bases agree with TRBD2. This CDR3 contains 15 residues. Looked up from germline, CDR1 is MNHEY and CDR2 is SMNVEV (reference sequence). CDR3 bases: TGTGCCAGCAGTGCGGGGGGGACTAGCACAGATACGCAATATTTT. Translation: CASSAGGTSTDTQYF.